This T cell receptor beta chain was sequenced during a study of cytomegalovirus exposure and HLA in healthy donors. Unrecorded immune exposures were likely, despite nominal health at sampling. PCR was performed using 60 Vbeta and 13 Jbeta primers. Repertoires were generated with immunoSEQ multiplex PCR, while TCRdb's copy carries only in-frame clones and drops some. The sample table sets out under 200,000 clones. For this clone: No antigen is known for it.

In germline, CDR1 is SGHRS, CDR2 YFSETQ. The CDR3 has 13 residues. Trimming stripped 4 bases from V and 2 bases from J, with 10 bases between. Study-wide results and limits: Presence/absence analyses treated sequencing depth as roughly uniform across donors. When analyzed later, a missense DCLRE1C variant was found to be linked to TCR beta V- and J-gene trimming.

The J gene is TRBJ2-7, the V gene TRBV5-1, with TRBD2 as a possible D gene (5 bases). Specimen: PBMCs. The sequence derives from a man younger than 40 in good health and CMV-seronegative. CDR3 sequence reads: CASSPSLTYEQYF. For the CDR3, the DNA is TGCGCCAGCAGCCCTAGCTTGACCTACGAGCAGTACTTC.